This T cell receptor (beta chain) was found in a study of blood T cells in healthy people across ages. V gave up 4 bases and J gave up 3 bases, with 13 bases separating them. This CDR3 is built from 14 residues. Germline CDR1 reads SEHNR; CDR2 reads FQNEAQ (reference sequence). PBMCs numbering at least 6.5 million were isolated per sample. The authors ran a second PCR of about 7 to 12 cycles using a sample-barcoded 5' primer and a J-beta primer mix. TCRdb reprocessed the 5' RACE reads with MiXCR, giving one entry per CDR3 protein. The sample contains approximately 940,000 distinct CDR3 sequences, under 50% of which appear only once.

The sequence was collected from a man younger than 40 in good health. The J gene is TRBJ2-7, the V gene TRBV7-9; D not resolved. The sequencing input was blood. The CDR3 loop reads CASSSSQRFYEQYF. In DNA, the CDR3 is TGTGCCAGCAGCTCCTCCCAAAGATTCTACGAGCAGTACTTC.